The sequence of this T cell receptor (beta chain) was determined in a study of chemoradiotherapy in HPV16-positive cancers (dated by TCRdb to the early 2020s). Context from the whole study: Functional T-cell assays on cells from two HPV16-positive patients defined candidate HPV-specific T-cell clones and common TCR motifs. The study asked whether T-cell immunity against the HPV oncoproteins E6 and E7 changes during chemoradiotherapy and whether it affects survival. TCR repertoires from under 90 patients with HPV-related cancers were then used to track the candidate HPV-specific TCRs and motifs.

The receptor library was made with the immunoSEQ multiplex PCR assay. TCRdb holds this immuneACCESS table with in-frame rearrangements only. Some clones are missing; in checked studies, unresolved V genes explain under half, and the rest has no known cause. The sample table holds approximately 8,500 clones, of which about 74% were seen once. The top ten clones comprise roughly 9% of the sample. Repertoires were sampled multiple times during chemoradiotherapy, which allowed clonal expansion in the tumor microenvironment to be followed. Including the terminal cysteine and phenylalanine, the CDR3 comprises 13 residues. The CDR3 DNA has 39 bases and is translated from base 1. CDR1 and CDR2 are read off the germline V gene as ENHRY and SYGVKD. At the junction V is shortened by 10 bases and J by 6 bases, with 18 bases in between. Regarding this clone: Its target antigen remains unknown. Base qualities were left out, and no much larger clone turns up one base away.

General study outcomes and caveats: Only a couple of HPV16-positive patients were used to derive the functional definition of HPV-specific T cells, and the survival association was reported for HPV16-positive patients. Expansion of candidate HPV-specific clones and E7-related TCR motifs was observed in the tumor microenvironment during treatment, whereas no such expansion was observed for non-HPV-specific T cells. Improved recurrence-free survival in HPV16-positive patients was associated with expansion of HPV-responsive T cells during chemoradiotherapy.

This clonotype originated in a human donor with HPV-associated anogenital cancer. This sample was taken from a patient who underwent chemoradiotherapy. The V and J segments used are TRBV10-3 and TRBJ1-1; perhaps TRBD1 is the D gene, with 6 bases matching. The nucleotides read TGTGCCAGAAGGGAGGGTCCAGGGGCTGAAGCTTTCTTT. This yields the protein CARREGPGAEAFF.